This T cell receptor beta chain was identified during a study of shared clonotypes between healthy human individuals. Assay used: immunoSEQ multiplex PCR; TCRdb lists only in-frame clones, some missing. The table lists about 1.9 million clones, approximately 92% of them singletons. With 2 bases removed from V and 1 base from J, the gap between germline ends came to 14 bases. The CDR3 has 17 residues. Per the germline V gene, CDR1 is MDHEN and CDR2 is SYDVKM. CD8 cells regarded as naive lacked CD45RO, were positively chosen for CCR7, and omitted terminally differentiated effector memory CD45RA+ cells.

This receptor was obtained from a man aged 18 to 35 in good health. Some clones in this sample may be carry-over from other donors' samples. The sequenced sample was naive CD8+ T cells from PBMCs. The chain combines TRBV28 with TRBJ2-2; D not resolved. CDR3 coding DNA: TGTGCCAGCAGTTTACGGTCCTTTGCACAGAACACCGGGGAGCTGTTTTTT. Translation: CASSLRSFAQNTGELFF. The whole variable domain, remainder taken from reference TRBV28 and TRBJ2-2, is DVKVTQSSRYLVKRTGEKVFLECVQDMDHENMFWYRQDPGLGLRLIYFSYDVKMKEKGDIPEGYSVSREKKERFSLILESASTNQTSMYLCASSLRSFAQNTGELFFGEGSRLTVL.